This T cell receptor (beta chain) came from a study of T cells expressing NK-cell markers. TCRdb re-called the 5' RACE reads; every CDR3 protein appears as one record, without DNA. This specimen shows fewer than 300,000 distinct CDR3 sequences; the ten leading clones hold roughly 4.2%. In germline, CDR1 is MDHEN, CDR2 SYDVKM. The CDR3 covers 14 residues. General observations from the study: Five or six of the donors carried dominant NKG2C+ clonotypes that took up about 1.0-7.0% of their CD8+ T cells. Leadership of the CD3+CD56-NKG2C+ fraction also belonged to these clonotypes in a handful of donors.

With respect to this clonotype: Its antigen is as yet unknown.

Input material: blood T cells: a sorted CD56 or NKG2C T cell subset, CD4+ or CD8+ T cells, or bulk PBMC T cells (not recorded which). The clonotype originates from a woman between 18 and 70 years old in good health. The chain employs TRBV28 and TRBJ2-4; TCRdb's D call, TRBD1, is unchecked because there is no DNA. CDR3 protein: CASNGGLAKNIQYF.